This T cell receptor (beta chain) stems from a study of blood T cell repertoires in COVID-19. The V gene lost 6 bases and the J gene lost 0 bases, with 14 bases spanning the gap. CDR1 and CDR2 (germline): SQVTM, ANQGSEA. CDR3 length equals 14 residues. The data were produced by immunoSEQ multiplex PCR, yet TCRdb's version contains in-frame clones alone and is incomplete. The sample shows over 60,000 clones, under 85% of them seen only once. Only a few counts were recorded for this clone. This receptor was obtained from a man in his sixties with COVID-19, enrolled during active disease. V gene TRBV29-1 combines with J gene TRBJ1-2, with D uncertain. Sequenced material: peripheral blood. The CDR3 here is CSVIPFGANYGYTF. The CDR3, as DNA: TGCAGCGTCATCCCGTTTGGAGCTAACTATGGCTACACCTTC.